The clone carrying this TCR beta chain has more than one count but fewer than ten. Its matching antigen is unknown. Germline V gene data show CDR1 as SGHDT and CDR2 as YYEEEE. The V and J ends lost 4 bases and 2 bases respectively, with 10 bases between them. CDR3 length: 13 amino acids. This entry comes from a study of T cells in lung cancer brain metastases. For the study at large: Between primary and metastasis resection, nine tenths of the roughly 20 patients were untreated. Study results and limitations: Most clones were lesion-specific, with limited overlap between paired lesions (mean Morisita index approximately 0.21). Fragmented FFPE DNA may have left the infiltrating repertoire incompletely captured.

Measured with immunoSEQ multiplex PCR; TCRdb has only the in-frame clones, and not every one. The table includes about 2,900 clones, 85% detected once. The sample taken for sequencing was tumor tissue from the primary lung tumor. V usage is TRBV5-6 and J usage is TRBJ2-7, with D perhaps matching TRBD2 (6 bases). The receptor was derived from a woman aged 60-75 years with non-small cell lung cancer. CDR3 sequence: CASSPAGTYEQYF. The DNA of the CDR3 is TGTGCCAGCAGCCCGGCGGGGACCTACGAGCAGTACTTC.